Each of the 5 T cell receptor beta chains below was sequenced from the same sample in a study of T cells in Graves' hyperthyroidism and ophthalmopathy. Regions amplified from RNA transcripts were the TCR beta CDR3 regions. A set of HTBI primers served as the primers for a first-round RT-PCR of the TCR CDR3. TCRdb re-called the multiplex PCR reads with MiXCR, one entry per CDR3 protein. In the table there are around 250,000 distinct CDR3 sequences, roughly 15% of which are singletons. The sequenced sample consisted of blood. These receptors originate from a middle-aged woman with Graves' hyperthyroidism that later progressed to Graves' ophthalmopathy.

This clonotype was counted many times. The chain joins TRBV27 to TRBJ2-1; 11 bases align to TRBD2. This CDR3 has 20 amino acids. CDR1 MNHEY and CDR2 SMNVEV come from the germline V gene (reference sequence). Trimming cost V 7 bases and J 2 bases; bases outside gene matches: 19. The CDR3 DNA reads TGTGCCAGCAAGGTCCTAGGGGGGGCGACTAGCGGGATCGCCTACAATGAGCAGTTCTTC. Protein: CASKVLGGATSGIAYNEQFF.

This clonotype has just a few counts. The rearrangement uses TRBV18 and TRBJ1-1, with a possible D match to TRBD1 (5 bases). Trimming removed 6 bases at V and 0 bases at J, with 17 bases between. This CDR3 spans 16 amino acids. Germline V lookup: CDR1 KGHSH, CDR2 LQKENI. Here the CDR3 DNA reads TGTGCCAGCTCCCTAGGGGAGGGACCTCTGAACACTGAAGCTTTCTTT. Translated, it gives CASSLGEGPLNTEAFF.

This clonotype has a count of ten or more. The V call is TRBV28, the J call TRBJ2-2; weak D call: TRBD2 (6 bases). The V and J ends lost 6 bases and 3 bases respectively, with 11 bases between them. The CDR3 is 14 residues long. From germline, CDR1 is MDHEN and CDR2 SYDVKM. CDR3 nucleotides: TGTGCCAGCAGACTCGGGAGCGACACCGGGGAGCTGTTTTTT. Translating gives CASRLGSDTGELFF. Full variable domain (missing parts from reference TRBV28 and TRBJ2-2): DVKVTQSSRYLVKRTGEKVFLECVQDMDHENMFWYRQDPGLGLRLIYFSYDVKMKEKGDIPEGYSVSREKKERFSLILESASTNQTSMYLCASRLGSDTGELFFGEGSRLTVL.

This clonotype was seen a handful of times. This chain links TRBV7-8 with TRBJ1-5, with 9 bases fitting TRBD1. The germline V gene has CDR1 SGHVS and CDR2 FQNEAQ. The CDR3 length is 15 residues. The V gene end was trimmed by 5 bases and the J gene end by 6 bases; junction bases not matched to a gene: 8. CDR3 region: CASSRYRGPGQPQHF. For the CDR3, the DNA is TGTGCCAGCAGCAGATACAGGGGGCCGGGTCAGCCCCAGCATTTT.

In its sample, this clonotype was seen a few times. CDR3 amino acids: CASLPGLAYNEQFF. The CDR3 DNA follows: TGTGCCAGCCTACCGGGACTAGCCTACAATGAGCAGTTCTTC. The chain recombines TRBV6-2 or TRBV6-3 with TRBJ2-1, with 8 bases that match TRBD2. The CDR3 consists of 14 residues. With V trimmed by 8 bases and J by 2 bases, 5 bases remained unmatched. Germline lookup yields CDR1 MNHEY and CDR2 SVGEGT.